Below are 7 T cell receptor beta chains sequenced from a single sample in a study of blood T cell repertoires in COVID-19. TCRdb's copy holds only in-frame clones and misses some; the assay was immunoSEQ multiplex PCR. The table records roughly 260,000 clones, around nine tenths of them present only once. The sequenced material came from peripheral blood. These receptors originate from a woman aged 40-49 years who had recovered from COVID-19.

This rearrangement joins TRBV2 to TRBJ1-5; the D is unclear. Per the germline V gene, CDR1 is SNHLY and CDR2 is FYNNEI. The CDR3 extends over 16 amino acids. Trimming left V 1 base short and J 10 bases short, with 20 bases between. The CDR3 nucleotides read TGTGCCAGCAGTGAAGATAAGGTCGATCCTAGCCGTCCCCAGCATTTT. Translated: CASSEDKVDPSRPQHF.

V and J are TRBV9 and TRBJ2-2; a weak D match, TRBD2 (5 bases). The V gene lost 0 bases and the J gene lost 2 bases, with 11 bases spanning the gap. The germline V gene encodes CDR1 SGDLS and CDR2 YYNGEE. The CDR3 totals 16 residues. CDR3 in DNA: TGTGCCAGCAGCGTAGGGTCCCGGACTAACACCGGGGAGCTGTTTTTT. This sequence encodes CASSVGSRTNTGELFF.

This clone was seen only a few times. The chain carries TRBV5-1 and TRBJ1-4; tentative D call: TRBD1 (6 bases). CDR1 is SGHRS and CDR2 is YFSETQ in the germline V gene. Trimming left V 5 bases short and J 7 bases short, with 18 bases between. The CDR3 is 15 amino acids. The CDR3 DNA sequence: TGCGCCAGCAGTCGCAACAGGGAAAGGAGTGAAAAACTGTTTTTT. Translated: CASSRNRERSEKLFF.

V is TRBV18 and J is TRBJ2-7; 10 nucleotides agree with TRBD1. V was pared by 6 bases and J by 1 base, with 3 bases of the junction left unmatched. The CDR3 consists of 14 residues. CDR1 and CDR2 from the germline V gene are KGHSH and LQKENI. In DNA form, the CDR3 reads TGTGCCAGCTCCTGGGACAGGGGATCCTACGAGCAGTACTTC. It codes for CASSWDRGSYEQYF.

The rearrangement links TRBV9 to TRBJ1-1; D might be TRBD1 (5 bases). The V gene lost 4 bases and the J gene lost 1 base, with 14 bases spanning the gap. The CDR3 has 15 residues. CDR1 is SGDLS and CDR2 is YYNGEE in the germline V gene. The CDR3 protein is CASSPMGQGNTEAFF. The CDR3 region has the DNA TGTGCCAGCAGCCCCATGGGGCAGGGGAACACTGAAGCTTTCTTT.

This chain joins TRBV27 and TRBJ2-7; 9 nucleotides agree with TRBD1. CDR1 and CDR2 (germline): MNHEY, SMNVEV (reference sequence). The CDR3 has 15 amino acids. J was trimmed by 0 bases and V by 5 bases; bases with no gene match: 5. The DNA of the CDR3 is TGTGCCAGCAGTCCCCGACAGGGGGACTCCTACGAGCAGTACTTC. Protein product: CASSPRQGDSYEQYF.

The chain is built from TRBV27 and TRBJ1-5, with 8 bases that match TRBD1. Germline V gene data show CDR1 as MNHEY and CDR2 as SMNVEV (reference sequence). The trim removed 2 bases at V and 2 bases at J, leaving 5 bases unmatched. This CDR3 has 16 residues. This CDR3 reads CASSLAGDRRNQPQHF. The CDR3 region has the DNA TGTGCCAGCAGTTTAGCCGGGGACAGGCGCAATCAGCCCCAGCATTTT.